One T cell receptor (beta chain) is described in this entry. What it binds is unknown. These data are taken from a study of cytomegalovirus exposure and HLA in healthy donors. In the study overall: An early release of data contained approximately 80 million unique TCRs, which came from HLA-typed donors.

Study findings and constraints: Reportedly, cytomegalovirus status was diagnosed with high sensitivity and specificity.

The PCR ran on 60 Vbeta and 13 Jbeta primers. The protocol was immunoSEQ multiplex PCR, while the TCRdb copy is restricted to in-frame clones and leaves out a portion. The table includes some 150,000 clones, roughly 79% detected once. CDR1 and CDR2 from the germline V gene are SGHKS and YYEKEE (reference sequence). Trimming pared 2 bases from V and 7 bases from J, leaving 15 bases between. The CDR3 contains 14 residues. The sequencing sample was made of PBMCs. This TCR was recovered from a woman aged 45-65 years in good health and CMV-seronegative. This sequence joins TRBV5-5 and TRBJ1-1, with D unresolved. The CDR3 is CASSFTDLQYEAFF. The DNA for the CDR3 is TGTGCCAGCAGCTTTACAGATTTACAGTATGAAGCTTTCTTT.